This T cell receptor (beta chain) was sequenced for a study of shared clonotypes between healthy human individuals. Original handling: ImmunoSEQ yielded junction-only sequences lacking quality scores, so filtering differed. TCRdb keeps only in-frame clones here, not all; method: immunoSEQ multiplex PCR. V, J and clone size were drawn from that table, and D and trimming were deduced from the DNA. The table shows 2 million or so clones, with 85% to 95% occurring only once. Germline CDR1 is MDHEN and CDR2 is SYDVKM. Trimming pared 8 bases from V and 3 bases from J, leaving 11 bases between. The CDR3 is 13 residues long.

The TCR was taken from a young man in good health. Sequencing input: naive CD4+ T cells sorted from blood. Subset here: CD45RA+ positively selected. The V call is TRBV28, the J call TRBJ1-5; the D gene is possibly TRBD1 (6 bases). The CDR3 reads CASAGGPNQPQHF. In DNA form, the CDR3 reads TGTGCCAGCGCGGGGGGGCCCAATCAGCCCCAGCATTTT.